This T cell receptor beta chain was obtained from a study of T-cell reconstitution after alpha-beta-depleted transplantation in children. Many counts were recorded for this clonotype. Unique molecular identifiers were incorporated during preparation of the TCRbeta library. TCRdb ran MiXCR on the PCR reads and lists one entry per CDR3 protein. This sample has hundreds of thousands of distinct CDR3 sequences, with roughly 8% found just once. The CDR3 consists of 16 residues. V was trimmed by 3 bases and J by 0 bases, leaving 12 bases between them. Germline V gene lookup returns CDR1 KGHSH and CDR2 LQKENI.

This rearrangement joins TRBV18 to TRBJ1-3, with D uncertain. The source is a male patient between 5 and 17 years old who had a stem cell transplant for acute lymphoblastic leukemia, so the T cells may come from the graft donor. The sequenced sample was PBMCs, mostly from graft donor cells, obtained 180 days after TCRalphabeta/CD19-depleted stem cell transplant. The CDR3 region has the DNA TGTGCCAGCTCACCTGCCAAGAGGTTCTCTGGAAACACCATATATTTT. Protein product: CASSPAKRFSGNTIYF.